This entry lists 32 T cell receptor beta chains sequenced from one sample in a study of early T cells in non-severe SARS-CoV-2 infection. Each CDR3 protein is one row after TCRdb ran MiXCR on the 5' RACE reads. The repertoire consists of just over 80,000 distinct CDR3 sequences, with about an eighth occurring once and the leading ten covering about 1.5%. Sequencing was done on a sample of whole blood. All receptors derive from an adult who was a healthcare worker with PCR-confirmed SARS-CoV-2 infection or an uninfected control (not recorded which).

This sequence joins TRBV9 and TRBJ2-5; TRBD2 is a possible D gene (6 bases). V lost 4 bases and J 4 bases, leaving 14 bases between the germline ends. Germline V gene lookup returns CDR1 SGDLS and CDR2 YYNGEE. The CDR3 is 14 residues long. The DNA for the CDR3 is TGTGCCAGCAGCCTTTCTAGCGTCGGAGAGACCCAGTACTTC. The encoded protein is CASSLSSVGETQYF.

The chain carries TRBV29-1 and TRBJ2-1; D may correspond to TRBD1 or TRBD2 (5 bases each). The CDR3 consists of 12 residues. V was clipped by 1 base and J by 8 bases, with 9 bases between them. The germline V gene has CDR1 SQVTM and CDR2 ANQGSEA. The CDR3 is CSVEVRGHEQFF. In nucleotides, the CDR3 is TGCAGCGTTGAAGTCCGGGGACATGAGCAGTTCTTC.

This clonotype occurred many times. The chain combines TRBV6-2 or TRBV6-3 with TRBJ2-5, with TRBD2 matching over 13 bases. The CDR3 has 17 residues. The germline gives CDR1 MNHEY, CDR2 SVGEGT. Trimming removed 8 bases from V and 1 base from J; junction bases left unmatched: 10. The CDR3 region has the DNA TGTGCCAGCCGCCCGCGGGGACTAGCGGGGCTCCAAGAGACCCAGTACTTC. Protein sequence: CASRPRGLAGLQETQYF.

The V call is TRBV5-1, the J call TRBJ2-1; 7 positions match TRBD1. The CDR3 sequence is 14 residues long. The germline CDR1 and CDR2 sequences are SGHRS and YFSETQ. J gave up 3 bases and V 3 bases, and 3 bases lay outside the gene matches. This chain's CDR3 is CASSSDRVYNEQFF. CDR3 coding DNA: TGCGCCAGCAGCTCTGACAGGGTCTACAATGAGCAGTTCTTC.

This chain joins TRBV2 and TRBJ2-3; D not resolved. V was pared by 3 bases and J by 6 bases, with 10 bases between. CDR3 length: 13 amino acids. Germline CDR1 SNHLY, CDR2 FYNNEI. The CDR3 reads CASSESEHDTQYF. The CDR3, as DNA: TGTGCCAGCAGTGAGTCGGAGCACGATACGCAGTATTTT. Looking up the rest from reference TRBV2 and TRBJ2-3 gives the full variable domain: EPEVTQTPSHQVTQMGQEVILRCVPISNHLYFYWYRQILGQKVEFLVSFYNNEISEKSEIFDDQFSVERPDGSNFTLKIRSTKLEDSAMYFCASSESEHDTQYFGPGTRLTVL.

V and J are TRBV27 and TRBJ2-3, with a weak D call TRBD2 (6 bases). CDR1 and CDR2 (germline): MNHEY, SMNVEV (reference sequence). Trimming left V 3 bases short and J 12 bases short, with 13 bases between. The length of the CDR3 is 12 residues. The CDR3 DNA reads TGTGCCAGCAGTTTCCCGGGAGCTACACAGTATTTT. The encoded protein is CASSFPGATQYF.

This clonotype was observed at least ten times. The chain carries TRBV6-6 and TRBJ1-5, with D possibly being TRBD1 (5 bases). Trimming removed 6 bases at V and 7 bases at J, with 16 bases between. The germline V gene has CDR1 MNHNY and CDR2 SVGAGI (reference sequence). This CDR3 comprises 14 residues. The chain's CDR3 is CASRARGGGQPQHF. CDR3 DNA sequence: TGTGCCAGCAGGGCGCGGGGCGGCGGACAGCCCCAGCATTTT.

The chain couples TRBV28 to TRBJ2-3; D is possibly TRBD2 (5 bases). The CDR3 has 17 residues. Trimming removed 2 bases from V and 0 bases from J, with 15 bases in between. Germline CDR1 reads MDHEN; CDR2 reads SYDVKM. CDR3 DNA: TGTGCCAGCAGTTTAAACGATACTAGAAAGAGCACAGATACGCAGTATTTT. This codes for CASSLNDTRKSTDTQYF.

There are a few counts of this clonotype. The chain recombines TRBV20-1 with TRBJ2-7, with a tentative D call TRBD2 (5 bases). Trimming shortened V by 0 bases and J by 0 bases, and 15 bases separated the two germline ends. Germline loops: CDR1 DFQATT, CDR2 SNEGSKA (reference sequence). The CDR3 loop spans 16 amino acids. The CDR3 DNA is TGCAGTGCTAGAGATTGGGCTACAAGCGGCTCCTACGAGCAGTACTTC. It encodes CSARDWATSGSYEQYF.

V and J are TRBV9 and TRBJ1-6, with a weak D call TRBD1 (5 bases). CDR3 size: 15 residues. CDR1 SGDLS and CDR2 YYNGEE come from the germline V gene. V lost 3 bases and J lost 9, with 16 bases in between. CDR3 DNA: TGTGCCAGCAGCGGACGTCAGGGTGGGACTTCACCCCTCCACTTT. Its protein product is CASSGRQGGTSPLHF.

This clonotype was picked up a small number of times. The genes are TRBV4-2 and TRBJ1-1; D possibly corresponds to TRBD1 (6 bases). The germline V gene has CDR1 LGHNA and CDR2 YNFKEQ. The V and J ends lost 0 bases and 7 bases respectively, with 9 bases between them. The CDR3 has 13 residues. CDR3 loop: CASSQDTQGEAFF. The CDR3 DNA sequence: TGTGCCAGCAGCCAAGACACACAGGGTGAAGCTTTCTTT.

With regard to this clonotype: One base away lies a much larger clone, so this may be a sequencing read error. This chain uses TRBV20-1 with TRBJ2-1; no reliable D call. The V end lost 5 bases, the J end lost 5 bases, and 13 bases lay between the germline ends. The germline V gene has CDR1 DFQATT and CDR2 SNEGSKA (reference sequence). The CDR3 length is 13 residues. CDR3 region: CSAFDPVNNEQFF. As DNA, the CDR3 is TGCAGTGCTTTCGACCCGGTTAACAATGAGCAGTTCTTC.

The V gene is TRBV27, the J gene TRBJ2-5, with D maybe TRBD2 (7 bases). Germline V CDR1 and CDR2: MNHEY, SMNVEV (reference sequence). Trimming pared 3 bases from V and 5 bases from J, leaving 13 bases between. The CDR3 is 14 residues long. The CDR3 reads CASSFWGGQETQYF. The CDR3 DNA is TGTGCCAGCAGTTTCTGGGGGGGGCAGGAGACCCAGTACTTC.

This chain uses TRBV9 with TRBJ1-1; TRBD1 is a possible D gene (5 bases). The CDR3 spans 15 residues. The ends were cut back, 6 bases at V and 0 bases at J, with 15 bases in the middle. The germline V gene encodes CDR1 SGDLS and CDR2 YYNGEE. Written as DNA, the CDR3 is TGTGCCAGCACCCTCTCGGGGCAGATGAACACTGAAGCTTTCTTT. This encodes CASTLSGQMNTEAFF.

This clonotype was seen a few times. The CDR3 region is CASSTGQNYEQYF. The DNA for the CDR3 is TGTGCCAGCAGTACCGGACAGAACTACGAGCAGTACTTC. The V and J genes are TRBV12-3 or TRBV12-4 and TRBJ2-7; tentative D call: TRBD1 (6 bases). V was pared by 5 bases and J by 3 bases, with 11 bases between. CDR3 length equals 13 residues.

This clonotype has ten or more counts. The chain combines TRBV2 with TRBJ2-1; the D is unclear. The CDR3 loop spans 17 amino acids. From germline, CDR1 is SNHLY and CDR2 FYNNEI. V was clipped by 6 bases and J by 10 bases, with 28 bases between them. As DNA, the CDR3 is TGTGCCAGCAGGGGAAGACCCCTCTGGCACTCCGATATCGAGCAGTTCTTC. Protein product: CASRGRPLWHSDIEQFF.

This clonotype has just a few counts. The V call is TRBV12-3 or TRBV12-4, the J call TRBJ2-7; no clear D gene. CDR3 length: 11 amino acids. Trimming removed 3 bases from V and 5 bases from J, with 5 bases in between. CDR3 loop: CASSLGNEQYF. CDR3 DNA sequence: TGTGCCAGCAGTTTGGGGAACGAGCAGTACTTC.

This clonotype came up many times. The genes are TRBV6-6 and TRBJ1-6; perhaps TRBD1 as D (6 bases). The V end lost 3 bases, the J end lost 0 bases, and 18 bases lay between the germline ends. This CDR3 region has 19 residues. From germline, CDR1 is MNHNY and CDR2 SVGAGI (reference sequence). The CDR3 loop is CASSYMRLGQSSYNSPLHF. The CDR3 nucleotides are TGTGCCAGCAGTTATATGCGACTTGGACAGAGCTCCTATAATTCACCCCTCCACTTT.

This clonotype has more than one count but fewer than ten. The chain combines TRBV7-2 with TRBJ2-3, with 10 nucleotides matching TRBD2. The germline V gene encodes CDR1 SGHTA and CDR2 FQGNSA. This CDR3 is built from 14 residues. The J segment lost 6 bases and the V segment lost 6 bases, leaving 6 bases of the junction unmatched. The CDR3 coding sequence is TGTGCCAGCAGACTAGCGGGGTCGTCCGATACGCAGTATTTT. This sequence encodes CASRLAGSSDTQYF. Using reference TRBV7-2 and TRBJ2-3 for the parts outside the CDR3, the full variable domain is GAGVSQSPSNKVTEKGKDVELRCDPISGHTALYWYRQSLGQGLEFLIYFQGNSAPDKSGLPSDRFSAERTGGSVSTLTIQRTQQEDSAVYLCASRLAGSSDTQYFGPGTRLTVL.

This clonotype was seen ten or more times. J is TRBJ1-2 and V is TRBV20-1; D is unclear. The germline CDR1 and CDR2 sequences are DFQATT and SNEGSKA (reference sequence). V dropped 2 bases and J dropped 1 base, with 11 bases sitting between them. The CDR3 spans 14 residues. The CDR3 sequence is CSARSQAINYGYTF. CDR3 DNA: TGCAGTGCTAGATCGCAGGCAATTAACTATGGCTACACCTTC.

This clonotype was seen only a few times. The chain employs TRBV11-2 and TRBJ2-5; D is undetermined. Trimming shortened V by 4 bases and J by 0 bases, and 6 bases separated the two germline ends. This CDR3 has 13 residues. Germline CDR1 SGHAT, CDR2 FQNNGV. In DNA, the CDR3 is TGTGCCAGCAGCTCACAGTACCAAGAGACCCAGTACTTC. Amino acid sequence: CASSSQYQETQYF.

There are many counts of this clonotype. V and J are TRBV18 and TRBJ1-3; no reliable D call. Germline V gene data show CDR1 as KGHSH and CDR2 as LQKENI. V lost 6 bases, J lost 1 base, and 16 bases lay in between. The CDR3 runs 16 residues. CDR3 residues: CASSERDSWSGNTIYF. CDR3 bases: TGTGCCAGCTCGGAGCGGGATAGTTGGTCTGGAAACACCATATATTTT.

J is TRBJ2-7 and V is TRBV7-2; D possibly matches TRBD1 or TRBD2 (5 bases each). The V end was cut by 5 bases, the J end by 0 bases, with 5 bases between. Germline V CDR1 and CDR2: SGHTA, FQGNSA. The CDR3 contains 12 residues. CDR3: CASSGTSYEQYF. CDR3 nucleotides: TGTGCCAGCAGCGGGACCTCCTACGAGCAGTACTTC.

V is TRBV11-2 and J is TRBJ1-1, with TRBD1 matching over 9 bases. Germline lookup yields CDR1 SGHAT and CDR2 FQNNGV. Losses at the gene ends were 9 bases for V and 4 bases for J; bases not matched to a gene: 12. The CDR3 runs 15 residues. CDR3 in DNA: TGTGCCAGAAGCGGTCACAGGGGGCGTTTCACTGAAGCTTTCTTT. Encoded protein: CARSGHRGRFTEAFF.

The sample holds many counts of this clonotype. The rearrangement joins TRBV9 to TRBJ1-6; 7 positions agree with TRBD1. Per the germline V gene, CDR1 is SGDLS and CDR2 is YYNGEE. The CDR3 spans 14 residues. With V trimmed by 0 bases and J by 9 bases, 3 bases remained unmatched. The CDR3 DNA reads TGTGCCAGCAGCGTAGGACAGGGATTTTCACCCCTCCACTTT. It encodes CASSVGQGFSPLHF. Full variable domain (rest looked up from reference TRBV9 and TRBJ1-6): DSGVTQTPKHLITATGQRVTLRCSPRSGDLSVYWYQQSLDQGLQFLIQYYNGEERAKGNILERFSAQQFPDLHSELNLSSLELGDSALYFCASSVGQGFSPLHFGNGTRLTVT.

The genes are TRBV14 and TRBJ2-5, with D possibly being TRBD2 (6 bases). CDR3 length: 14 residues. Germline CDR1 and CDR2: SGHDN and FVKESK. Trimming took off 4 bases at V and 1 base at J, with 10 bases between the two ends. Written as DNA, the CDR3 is TGTGCCAGCAGCCCAAGGGACTTCCAAGAGACCCAGTACTTC. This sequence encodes CASSPRDFQETQYF.

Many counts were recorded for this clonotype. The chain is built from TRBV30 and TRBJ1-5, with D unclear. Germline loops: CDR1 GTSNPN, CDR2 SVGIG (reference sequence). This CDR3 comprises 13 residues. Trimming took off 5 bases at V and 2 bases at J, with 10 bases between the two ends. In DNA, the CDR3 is TGTGCCTGGGGTAATGGGGGCAATCAGCCCCAGCATTTT. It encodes CAWGNGGNQPQHF.

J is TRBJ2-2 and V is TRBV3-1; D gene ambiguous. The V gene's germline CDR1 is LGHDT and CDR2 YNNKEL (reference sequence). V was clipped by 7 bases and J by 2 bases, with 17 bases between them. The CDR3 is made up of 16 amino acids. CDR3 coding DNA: TGTGCCAGCACCCGCCGAGACACCTCAAACACCGGGGAGCTGTTTTTT. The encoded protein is CASTRRDTSNTGELFF.

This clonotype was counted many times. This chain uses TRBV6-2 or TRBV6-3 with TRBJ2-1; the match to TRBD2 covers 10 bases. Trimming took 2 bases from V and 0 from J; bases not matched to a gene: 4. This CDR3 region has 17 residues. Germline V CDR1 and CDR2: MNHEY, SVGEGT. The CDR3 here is CASSYRAGGSSYNEQFF. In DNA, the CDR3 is TGTGCCAGCAGTTACAGAGCGGGGGGGAGCTCCTACAATGAGCAGTTCTTC.

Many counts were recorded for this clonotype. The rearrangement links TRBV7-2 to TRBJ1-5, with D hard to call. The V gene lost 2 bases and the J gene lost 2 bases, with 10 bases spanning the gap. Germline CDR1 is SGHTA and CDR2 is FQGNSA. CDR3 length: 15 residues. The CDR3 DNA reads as TGTGCCAGCAGCTTATGGGGATTTGGCAATCAGCCCCAGCATTTT. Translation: CASSLWGFGNQPQHF. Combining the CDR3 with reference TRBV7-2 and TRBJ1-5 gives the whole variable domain GAGVSQSPSNKVTEKGKDVELRCDPISGHTALYWYRQSLGQGLEFLIYFQGNSAPDKSGLPSDRFSAERTGGSVSTLTIQRTQQEDSAVYLCASSLWGFGNQPQHFGDGTRLSIL.

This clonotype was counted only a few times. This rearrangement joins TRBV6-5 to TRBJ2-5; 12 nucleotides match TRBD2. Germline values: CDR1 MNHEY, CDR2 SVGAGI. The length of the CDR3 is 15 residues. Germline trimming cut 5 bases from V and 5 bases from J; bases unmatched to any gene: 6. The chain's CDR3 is CASSPRLAGEETQYF. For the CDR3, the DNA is TGTGCCAGCAGTCCCCGACTAGCGGGGGAGGAGACCCAGTACTTC.

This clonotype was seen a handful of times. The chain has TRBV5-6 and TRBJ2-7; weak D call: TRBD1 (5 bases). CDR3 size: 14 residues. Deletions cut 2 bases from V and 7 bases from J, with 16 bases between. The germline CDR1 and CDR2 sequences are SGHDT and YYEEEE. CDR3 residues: CASSLSGLTTEQYF. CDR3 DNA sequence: TGTGCCAGCAGCTTATCAGGGCTAACTACGGAGCAGTACTTC.